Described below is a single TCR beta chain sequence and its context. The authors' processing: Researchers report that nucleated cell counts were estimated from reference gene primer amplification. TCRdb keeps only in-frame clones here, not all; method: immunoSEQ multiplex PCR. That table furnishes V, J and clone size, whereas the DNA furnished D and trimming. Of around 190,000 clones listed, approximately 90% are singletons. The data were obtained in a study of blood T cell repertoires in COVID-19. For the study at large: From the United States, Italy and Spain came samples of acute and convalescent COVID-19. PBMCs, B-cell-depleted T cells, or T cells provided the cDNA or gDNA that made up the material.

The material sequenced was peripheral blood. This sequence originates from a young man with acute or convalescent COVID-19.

The CDR3 sequence is CAWSFSGGGYEQYF. As DNA, the CDR3 is TGTGCCTGGAGTTTCTCCGGGGGGGGCTACGAGCAGTACTTC. This chain connects TRBV30 to TRBJ2-7; 8 nucleotides match TRBD2. The trim removed 2 bases at V and 3 bases at J, leaving 6 bases unmatched. The CDR3 contains 14 residues. From germline, CDR1 is GTSNPN and CDR2 SVGIG (reference sequence).